The T cell receptor (beta chain) described here comes from a study of blood T cell repertoires in COVID-19. The CDR3 consists of 17 residues. V was clipped by 2 bases and J by 6 bases, with 18 bases between them. Germline V gene sequence: CDR1 SGDLS, CDR2 YYNGEE. Researchers sorted participants into cohorts using their self-reported clinical history. Clones were sequenced by immunoSEQ multiplex PCR, and TCRdb holds only the in-frame ones, with some missing. The sample has about 300,000 clones, 89% seen once. Material for sequencing was PBMCs or T cells enriched from blood (not recorded which). J is TRBJ1-6 and V is TRBV9; tentative D call: TRBD1 (6 bases). This clonotype was sampled from a woman in her thirties or forties who had recovered from COVID-19. In nucleotides, the CDR3 is TGTGCCAGCAGCGTGGGCAAAGGGGGGGTCGGTAATTCACCCCTCCACTTT. Translated, it gives CASSVGKGGVGNSPLHF.